The present entry profiles one T cell receptor beta chain with its context. This specimen belongs to a study of control samples from healthy donors and cancer patients. The assay was immunoSEQ multiplex PCR, and TCRdb's table has in-frame clones only and misses some. This sample has 110,000 or so clones, with 80% to 90% found just once. Trimming took 3 bases from V and 7 from J; bases not matched to a gene: 3. The CDR3 totals 14 residues. Germline CDR1 is SGHTA and CDR2 is FQGTGA. The sequencing sample was made of blood. The chain is built from TRBV7-3 and TRBJ2-1, with 10 bases identical to TRBD2. This TCR derives from a woman aged 45-60 years in good health. CDR3 loop: CASSFASGRNEQFF. The CDR3 DNA reads as TGTGCCAGCAGCTTCGCTAGCGGGAGAAATGAGCAGTTCTTC. Full variable domain (missing parts from reference TRBV7-3 and TRBJ2-1): GAGVSQTPSNKVTEKGKYVELRCDPISGHTALYWYRQSLGQGPEFLIYFQGTGAADDSGLPNDRFFAVRPEGSVSTLKIQRTERGDSAVYLCASSFASGRNEQFFGPGTRLTVL.